This T cell receptor (beta chain) was documented in a study of shared clonotypes between healthy human individuals. Some clones are missing from TCRdb's copy, which holds only in-frame ones; the method was immunoSEQ multiplex PCR. The table shows fewer than 600,000 clones, with roughly 77% occurring only once. Between the trimmed V and J ends, which lost 3 bases and 0 bases, there was a span of 11 bases. CDR3 length: 15 amino acids. Germline V gene lookup returns CDR1 KGHSH and CDR2 LQKENI. The sample comprised PBMCs. The rearrangement joins TRBV18 to TRBJ1-1; D gene unclear. The TCR comes from a woman between 35 and 50 years old in good health. Some clones in this sample may be carry-over from other donors' samples. CDR3 region: CASSPMTHMNTEAFF. The CDR3 nucleotides are TGTGCCAGCTCACCTATGACACACATGAACACTGAAGCTTTCTTT.